This entry describes one TCR beta chain. This sample is drawn from a study of PD-1 blockade in mismatch repair-deficient tumors. Trimming at V came to 1 base and at J to 6 bases, leaving 6 bases not matched to a gene. The length of the CDR3 is 16 residues. Per the germline V gene, CDR1 is SEHNR and CDR2 is FQNEAQ (reference sequence). The protocol was immunoSEQ multiplex PCR, while the TCRdb copy is restricted to in-frame clones and leaves out a portion. The sample includes some 19,000 clones, more than 65% of them seen just once. The sample consisted of PBMCs, taken 52 weeks after starting pembrolizumab. This TCR was sampled from an adult with mismatch repair-deficient cancer. The genes are TRBV7-9 and TRBJ1-2; 12 bases line up with TRBD1. The CDR3 spells CASSLGGTGGIDGYTF. The CDR3 coding sequence is TGTGCCAGCAGCTTAGGGGGGACAGGGGGCATTGATGGCTACACCTTC.